This TCR beta chain was recovered during a study of blood T cell repertoires in COVID-19 (dated by TCRdb to the early 2020s). About the full investigation: The collaborator samples originated in the United States, Italy and Spain and spanned the acute and convalescent phases of COVID-19. The sample metadata nearly always contained a de-identified subject ID, COVID-19 status, age in years and sex. The material from the prospective study consisted of cDNA or gDNA derived from T cells, B-cell-depleted T cells, or PBMCs. Where available, HLA class I and class II types were taken from metadata supplied by the sample provider and were not determined by assay-based typing. Deeply sampled blood TCRbeta repertoires from subjects exposed to, actively infected with, or recovered from COVID-19 were included in the dataset. Samples were obtained from the ongoing ImmuneRACE study (first 160 participants) and from some 1,300 subjects provided by 6 global collaborators. The repertoires were released in a freely available public database meant as a resource for research on the immune response to SARS-CoV-2.

Of note for this clone: This receptor's antigen is unknown. Qualities for individual bases were not recorded, and no much larger clone is one base off.

The CDR3 sequence holds 13 residues, the cysteine and phenylalanine included. Kept here is only the CDR3 DNA, which spans 39 bases and is read in frame from base 1. The germline V gene encodes CDR1 SGHTA and CDR2 FQGTGA. The trim is 2 bases for V and 6 bases for J, with a gap of 11 bases between the germline ends. What the work shows at the level of the full study, not this receptor alone: The amount of clinical and demographic metadata varied by source and participant and was provided uncurated.

The collaborating institutions used their own protocols to collect whole blood in K2EDTA tubes. For TCRbeta analysis, collaborator samples were shipped as frozen whole blood, as isolated PBMCs, or as DNA extracted from either sample type. The immunoSEQ Assay, a bias-controlled multiplex PCR, was used to amplify TCRbeta CDR3 regions from genomic DNA. The authors' pipeline ran thus. The number of nucleated cells in each sample was estimated from the amplification of reference gene primers within the assay. To quantify the absolute abundance of each unique TCRbeta CDR3 rearrangement, sequence reads were collapsed and filtered. Productive Simpson clonality was computed per sample as the square root of Simpson's diversity index over productive rearrangements. Sourced from immuneACCESS, this table was stored by TCRdb with only in-frame sequences that have V and J called. A share of the clones is absent; for the studies checked, an unresolved V gene accounts for under half, and the remainder has no known explanation. V and J calls and clone size are as listed in that table; D and trimming were resolved from the DNA. This sample holds 100,000 to 120,000 clones; around four fifths were observed only once. The ten largest clones add up to approximately 17% of the sample.

Sequencing used peripheral blood. The receptor was isolated from a woman in her fifties or sixties with acute or convalescent COVID-19. The sequence links TRBV7-3 to TRBJ2-7; the best D guess is TRBD1, with 5 bases matching. The CDR3 sequence is CASSLHQGREQYF. DNA sequence: TGTGCCAGCAGCTTACACCAGGGCCGCGAGCAGTACTTC.